Described below is a single TCR beta chain sequence and its context. This entry is derived from a study of technical replicates of blood from several donors. The V and J ends lost 0 bases and 2 bases respectively, with 10 bases between them. The CDR3 sequence is 15 residues long. Germline CDR1 and CDR2: SGHAT and FQNNGV. The protocol was immunoSEQ multiplex PCR, while the TCRdb copy is restricted to in-frame clones and leaves out a portion. In the table there are roughly 50,000 clones, just over 90% of which are singletons. The clonotype comes from a human donor in good health. Some clones in this sample may be carry-over from other donors' samples. The sample consisted of PBMCs. The gene calls are TRBV11-2 and TRBJ1-2; D remains ambiguous. The CDR3 DNA is TGTGCCAGCAGCTTAGACCCAGGAGGGAACTATGGCTACACCTTC. It codes for CASSLDPGGNYGYTF. The whole variable domain, remainder taken from reference TRBV11-2 and TRBJ1-2, is EAGVAQSPRYKIIEKRQSVAFWCNPISGHATLYWYQQILGQGPKLLIQFQNNGVVDDSQLPKDRFSAERLKGVDSTLKIQPAKLEDSAVYLCASSLDPGGNYGYTFGSGTRLTVV.